What follows describes a single TCR beta chain. Antigen: not known. This sample stems from a study of blood T cells in healthy people across ages. With a J-beta primer mix and a sample-barcoded 5' primer, a second PCR ran 7 to 11 cycles. TCRdb redid the calling of the 5' RACE reads with MiXCR, one entry per CDR3 protein. The table lists about 970,000 distinct CDR3 sequences, just over 50% of them singletons, with around 21% in the top ten. Study results and caveats: Per million T cells, TCR beta diversity dropped about linearly as age rose.

The people who gave samples were healthy Caucasians from Russia, aged roughly 6 to 100. Peripheral blood from each donor was collected in a volume of approximately 10 milliliters. This CDR3 is 17 amino acids long. Germline lookup yields CDR1 MGHRA and CDR2 YSYEKL. V lost 4 bases and J lost 5, with 23 bases in between. The sample comprised blood. V usage is TRBV4-1 and J usage is TRBJ2-5, with D perhaps TRBD2 (5 bases). The receptor was derived from an older woman in good health. Here the CDR3 DNA reads TGCGCCAGCAGCCTACACCTGCAACAAGGCCGGAGGGAGACCCAGTACTTC. Protein sequence: CASSLHLQQGRRETQYF.